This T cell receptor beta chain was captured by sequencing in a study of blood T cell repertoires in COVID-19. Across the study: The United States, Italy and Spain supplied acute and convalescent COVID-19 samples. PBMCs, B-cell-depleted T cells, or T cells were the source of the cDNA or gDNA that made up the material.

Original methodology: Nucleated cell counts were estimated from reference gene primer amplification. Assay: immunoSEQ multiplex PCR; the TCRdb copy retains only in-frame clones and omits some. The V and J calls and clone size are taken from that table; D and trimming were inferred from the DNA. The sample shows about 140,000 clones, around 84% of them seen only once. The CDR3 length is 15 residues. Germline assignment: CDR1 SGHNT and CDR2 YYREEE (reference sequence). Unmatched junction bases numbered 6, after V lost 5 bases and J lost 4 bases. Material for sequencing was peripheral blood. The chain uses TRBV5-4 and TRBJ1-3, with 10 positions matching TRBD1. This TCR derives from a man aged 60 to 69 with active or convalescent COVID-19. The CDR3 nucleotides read TGTGCCAGCAGTACCGGGACAGGGGTAGGAAACACCATATATTTT. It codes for CASSTGTGVGNTIYF.